Shown below are 27 T cell receptor beta chains from a single sample sequenced in a study of post-analysis software for immune sequencing data. Study results and limitations: Compared with controls, patients had more of about five TRBV segments, including TRBV5-6, TRBV5-1 and TRBV20-1.

Their target antigens are unknown. cDNA libraries of TCR beta carried unique molecular identifiers. TCRdb re-called the PCR reads through MiXCR, storing one row per CDR3 protein. This table holds a few hundred thousand distinct CDR3 sequences, approximately 38% found once. Sequenced sample: blood. These receptors were taken from a girl aged 2 to 9 with multiple sclerosis.

J is TRBJ2-7 and V is TRBV29-1; D is unclear. V was pared by 3 bases and J by 2 bases, with 11 bases between. Germline CDR1 and CDR2: SQVTM and ANQGSEA. This CDR3 spans 13 amino acids. The CDR3 nucleotides read TGCAGCGTTGAGGCCAAAGGGACCTACGAGCAGTACTTC. It specifies CSVEAKGTYEQYF.

This chain joins TRBV20-1 and TRBJ2-7, with 7 bases that match TRBD1. Germline-derived CDR1 and CDR2 are DFQATT and SNEGSKA (reference sequence). V dropped 4 bases and J dropped 0; count of bases not matched to a gene: 6. The CDR3 extends over 14 amino acids. CDR3: CSAMGQWDSYEQYF. CDR3 bases: TGCAGTGCTATGGGACAGTGGGACTCCTACGAGCAGTACTTC.

This clonotype was observed a handful of times. This chain connects TRBV28 to TRBJ2-7, with TRBD1 matching 11 bases. Germline CDR1 reads MDHEN; CDR2 reads SYDVKM. CDR3 length: 16 amino acids. V was pared by 6 bases and J by 6 bases, with 13 bases of the junction left unmatched. This chain's CDR3 is CASSKNTGTGGSEQYF. The CDR3 DNA reads as TGTGCCAGCAGCAAAAATACCGGGACAGGGGGATCCGAGCAGTACTTC.

The chain couples TRBV11-1 to TRBJ2-1, with 11 bases aligning to TRBD2. V was clipped by 5 bases and J by 9 bases; unmatched bases: 6. The CDR3 has 14 amino acids. Germline CDR1 and CDR2: SGHAT and FQDESV (reference sequence). The CDR3 reads CASSALAGGIEQFF. As DNA, the CDR3 is TGTGCCAGCAGCGCTCTAGCGGGGGGTATTGAGCAGTTCTTC.

This clonotype was seen a handful of times. The CDR3 here is CASSPSGTNYGYTF. Here the CDR3 DNA reads TGTGCCAGCAGTCCTAGTGGGACTAACTATGGCTACACCTTC. This sequence joins TRBV9 and TRBJ1-2; no firm D call. This CDR3 has 14 amino acids. V lost 5 bases to trimming and J lost 0 bases, with 11 bases between them. CDR1 is SGDLS and CDR2 is YYNGEE in the germline V gene.

The sample holds a few counts of this clonotype. The CDR3 bases are TGTGCCAGCGGGGCGGGCTACAATCAGCCCCAGCATTTT. This codes for CASGAGYNQPQHF. The rearrangement links TRBV27 to TRBJ1-5, with TRBD1 as a possible D gene (5 bases). V dropped 8 bases and J dropped 3 bases, with 11 bases sitting between them. The CDR3 covers 13 residues. Looked up from germline, CDR1 is MNHEY and CDR2 is SMNVEV (reference sequence).

J is TRBJ2-2 and V is TRBV4-2, with TRBD2 identical over 10 bases. The germline V gene has CDR1 LGHNA and CDR2 YNFKEQ. Trimming cost V 3 bases and J 5 bases; bases outside gene matches: 3. There are 15 residues in the CDR3. CDR3 sequence: CASSHVAGGTGELFF. The CDR3 DNA sequence: TGTGCCAGCAGCCACGTAGCGGGAGGAACCGGGGAGCTGTTTTTT.

The chain employs TRBV3-1 and TRBJ2-3; TRBD2 agrees at 14 bases. V lost 7 bases, J lost 4 bases, and 4 bases stayed unmatched. This CDR3 has 15 residues. Germline V gene sequence: CDR1 LGHDT, CDR2 YNNKEL (reference sequence). CDR3 nucleotides: TGTGCCAGCACCAAGACTAGCGGGAGGGCAGATACGCAGTATTTT. It specifies CASTKTSGRADTQYF.

The chain joins TRBV12-3 or TRBV12-4 to TRBJ2-7; D is uncertain. This CDR3 spans 12 amino acids. V was trimmed by 4 bases and J by 5 bases, leaving 9 bases between them. The CDR3 DNA follows: TGTGCCAGCAGTTCCAGAATCCACGAGCAGTACTTC. Residues: CASSSRIHEQYF.

The chain has TRBV15 and TRBJ1-5, with D unresolved. The CDR3 runs to 12 residues. Germline V CDR1 and CDR2: LNHNV, YYDKDF (reference sequence). V was cut by 3 bases and J by 10 bases, with 10 bases left in between. The CDR3 DNA follows: TGTGCCACCAGCAGGGACGTTCAACCCCAGCATTTT. Translation gives CATSRDVQPQHF.

DNA of the CDR3: TGTGCCAGCAGATCAGGGACAGGGGAACTCTACGAGCAGTACTTC. Protein sequence: CASRSGTGELYEQYF. The chain employs TRBV12-3 or TRBV12-4 and TRBJ2-7; 10 nucleotides agree with TRBD1. The CDR3 has 15 residues. Trimming at V came to 6 bases and at J to 3 bases, leaving 8 bases not matched to a gene.

This clonotype was recorded only once. The chain combines TRBV2 with TRBJ2-1; 8 bases agree with TRBD2. Per the germline V gene, CDR1 is SNHLY and CDR2 is FYNNEI. Trimming cost V 1 base and J 8 bases; bases outside gene matches: 7. The CDR3 contains 15 residues. The CDR3 region has the DNA TGTGCCAGCAGTGAAGAGGGGACTAGGGGGGATGAGCAGTTCTTC. As protein: CASSEEGTRGDEQFF.

The V gene is TRBV9, the J gene TRBJ2-5; a possible D gene is TRBD2 (5 bases). V was clipped by 1 base and J by 1 base, with 14 bases between them. The CDR3 sequence is 16 residues long. Germline CDR1 reads SGDLS; CDR2 reads YYNGEE. This CDR3 reads CASSVLSGLGQETQYF. CDR3 DNA sequence: TGTGCCAGCAGCGTACTTTCTGGACTGGGCCAAGAGACCCAGTACTTC.

Only a few counts were recorded for this clonotype. The chain is built from TRBV19 and TRBJ1-5; D not certain. Germline V gives CDR1 LNHDA, CDR2 SQIVND (reference sequence). Trimming shortened V by 3 bases and J by 3 bases, and 15 bases separated the two germline ends. The CDR3 length is 16 residues. The DNA for the CDR3 is TGTGCCAGTAGTATGTGGTTTAAGAGGTACAATCAGCCCCAGCATTTT. This encodes CASSMWFKRYNQPQHF. The whole variable domain, filled in from reference TRBV19 and TRBJ1-5, reads DGGITQSPKYLFRKEGQNVTLSCEQNLNHDAMYWYRQDPGQGLRLIYYSQIVNDFQKGDIAEGYSVSREKKESFPLTVTSAQKNPTAFYLCASSMWFKRYNQPQHFGDGTRLSIL.

This sequence joins TRBV5-1 and TRBJ2-1, with TRBD2 identical over 8 bases. The CDR3 totals 15 residues. The ends lost 4 bases at V and 7 bases at J; junction bases unmatched: 10. Germline CDR1 is SGHRS and CDR2 is YFSETQ. CDR3 region: CASSGSGGPGNEQFF. The CDR3 nucleotides read TGCGCCAGCAGCGGCTCGGGGGGGCCAGGAAATGAGCAGTTCTTC.

This clonotype was seen only a few times. The V call is TRBV20-1, the J call TRBJ1-1, with a tentative D call TRBD1 (6 bases). The CDR3 totals 15 residues. Germline CDR1 and CDR2: DFQATT and SNEGSKA (reference sequence). V was cut by 0 bases and J by 6 bases, with 17 bases left in between. The CDR3 region is CSARDFRQDGAEAFF. The DNA for the CDR3 is TGCAGTGCTAGAGATTTCAGACAGGATGGCGCTGAAGCTTTCTTT.

A few counts support this clonotype. V is TRBV15 and J is TRBJ2-1, with TRBD2 identical over 13 bases. The germline V gene encodes CDR1 LNHNV and CDR2 YYDKDF (reference sequence). The CDR3 contains 19 residues. Losses at the gene ends were 5 bases for V and 2 bases for J; bases not matched to a gene: 12. In DNA, the CDR3 is TGTGCCACCAGCTTGGGGACTAGCGGGATAGTTGGCCCCTACAATGAGCAGTTCTTC. Translated: CATSLGTSGIVGPYNEQFF.

This clonotype was seen more than once but under ten times. The chain is built from TRBV6-1 and TRBJ1-2; the match to TRBD1 covers 10 bases. The CDR3 spans 13 residues. V was clipped by 6 bases and J by 3 bases; unmatched bases: 1. Germline CDR1 MNHNS, CDR2 SASEGT. The CDR3 DNA reads TGTGCCAGCAGGGACAGGGGGGACTATGGCTACACCTTC. It specifies CASRDRGDYGYTF.

This chain connects TRBV27 to TRBJ2-5; D may be TRBD1 or TRBD2 (6 bases each). Germline V gene data show CDR1 as MNHEY and CDR2 as SMNVEV (reference sequence). This CDR3 has 14 amino acids. Between the trimmed V and J ends, which lost 1 base and 5 bases, there was a span of 11 bases. The CDR3 here is CASSLWGAKETQYF. The CDR3 region has the DNA TGTGCCAGCAGTTTATGGGGGGCTAAGGAGACCCAGTACTTC.

This chain connects TRBV4-1 to TRBJ1-1; maybe TRBD1 (6 bases). The ends were cut back, 4 bases at V and 6 bases at J, with 12 bases in the middle. CDR3 length: 13 residues. Germline assignment: CDR1 MGHRA and CDR2 YSYEKL. CDR3 sequence (DNA): TGCGCCAGCAGCCGCCCGCCAGGGGCTGAAGCTTTCTTT. It yields the protein CASSRPPGAEAFF.

This clonotype was counted a few times. The chain is built from TRBV5-1 and TRBJ1-2, with 11 bases that match TRBD1. V lost 3 bases, J lost 5 bases, and 12 bases stayed unmatched. Germline CDR1 reads SGHRS; CDR2 reads YFSETQ. The CDR3 is made up of 17 amino acids. CDR3 amino acids: CASSYGQGAVFWYGYTF. The CDR3 DNA is TGCGCCAGCAGCTATGGACAGGGGGCGGTATTTTGGTATGGCTACACCTTC.

This chain uses TRBV9 with TRBJ2-1; no definite D call. This CDR3 is 15 amino acids long. V lost 0 bases and J lost 5, with 12 bases in between. Germline V gene sequence: CDR1 SGDLS, CDR2 YYNGEE. The CDR3 region has the DNA TGTGCCAGCAGCGTAGAATCCCCTGCGCACAATGAGCAGTTCTTC. This codes for CASSVESPAHNEQFF.

This clonotype has more than one count but fewer than ten. The rearrangement uses TRBV2 and TRBJ1-5; a possible D gene is TRBD1 (6 bases). Deletions cut 8 bases from V and 4 bases from J, with 12 bases between. The CDR3 runs to 13 residues. Germline values: CDR1 SNHLY, CDR2 FYNNEI. CDR3 DNA sequence: TGTGCCAGCGGGCAAGACAGGAATCAGCCCCAGCATTTT. It codes for CASGQDRNQPQHF.

J is TRBJ1-2 and V is TRBV19, with 7 bases identical to TRBD1. The V segment lost 7 bases and the J segment 0 bases; nucleotides outside the gene matches: 5. The CDR3 length is 14 residues. The germline CDR1 and CDR2 sequences are LNHDA and SQIVND (reference sequence). In DNA form, the CDR3 reads TGTGCCAGTACCTGGGACAGTTCTAACTATGGCTACACCTTC. This sequence encodes CASTWDSSNYGYTF.

The rearrangement uses TRBV5-1 and TRBJ1-5; D ambiguous. The CDR3 sequence is 13 residues long. Germline V gene data show CDR1 as SGHRS and CDR2 as YFSETQ. V was cut by 1 base and J by 5 bases, with 7 bases left in between. CDR3 protein: CASSLFWDQPQHF. The CDR3 region has the DNA TGCGCCAGCAGCTTGTTTTGGGATCAGCCCCAGCATTTT.

This clonotype appeared a single time. V usage is TRBV4-2 and J usage is TRBJ2-7, with D maybe TRBD1 (6 bases). Near its end, the DNA agrees better with TRBJ2-4, so the J call may be wrong. The V gene's germline CDR1 is LGHNA and CDR2 YNFKEQ. The CDR3 consists of 16 residues. The DNA of the CDR3 is TGTGCCAGCAGCCAAGATCTAAGGCAGGGGAGAAACATTCAGTACTTC. Amino acids: CASSQDLRQGRNIQYF.

V gene TRBV28 combines with J gene TRBJ2-5, with 7 bases that match TRBD1. V lost 2 bases, J lost 1 base, and 10 bases stayed unmatched. Germline V gene sequence: CDR1 MDHEN, CDR2 SYDVKM. This CDR3 is 17 amino acids long. The CDR3 spells CASSLGWGQSSQETQYF. Written as DNA, the CDR3 is TGTGCCAGCAGTTTAGGCTGGGGACAGAGTAGCCAAGAGACCCAGTACTTC.